The rows below give T cell receptor beta chains drawn from one sample of a study of sequential checkpoint blockade in melanoma. Profiled with immunoSEQ multiplex PCR; TCRdb holds only in-frame clones, not every one. The table includes under 20,000 clones, approximately 74% detected once. Sequencing used CD8+ T cells sorted from blood (inferred from file names), obtained from a patient given nivolumab and ipilimumab in sequence. These receptors were taken from a human donor with melanoma. The CDR3 runs from the conserved cysteine through the conserved F or W. Each record gives: V gene, J gene, D gene, clone size, CDR3 DNA, CDR3 protein. The D gene is left open where the match is weak. Some rows mark clone size as missing; the rest say once, few, many or name a class of expanded clone.

>TRBV6-1|TRBJ1-5|TRBD1|-
TGTGCCAGCAGTGAAGGACAGGGAAGTCAGCCCCAGCATTTT
CASSEGQGSQPQHF
>TRBV5-3|TRBJ2-7|TRBD2|few
TGTGCCAGAAGCTTGGAAGGGACTAGCGGGAGTGGGAACGAGCAGTACTTC
CARSLEGTSGSGNEQYF
>TRBV7-9|TRBJ2-6|TRBD1|-
TGTGCCAGCAGCTTTACAGGGGGAACTGGGGCCAACGTCCTGACTTTC
CASSFTGGTGANVLTF
>TRBV27|TRBJ2-3|-|-
TGTGCCAGCAGTACGGTCCTAAAAAACACAGATACGCAGTATTTT
CASSTVLKNTDTQYF
>TRBV10-2|TRBJ2-2|-|-
TGCGCCAGCAGTGAGTCGATTTTTCGGGAATACAGGGAAGACACCGGGGAGCTGTTTTTT
CASSESIFREYREDTGELFF
>TRBV7-9|TRBJ2-7|TRBD2|-
TGTGCCAGCAGCAATCGGACTAGCGGGACCAGCTACGAGCAGTACTTC
CASSNRTSGTSYEQYF
>TRBV15|TRBJ2-7|-|-
TGTGCCACCAGCAGAGATCTGTCCTACGAGCAGTACTTC
CATSRDLSYEQYF
>TRBV26|TRBJ2-7|-|-
TGTGCCAGCGGCTTACGGAGCGGGAGTGGGAACGAGCAGTACTTC
CASGLRSGSGNEQYF
>TRBV29-1|TRBJ2-5|TRBD2|-
TGCGGCATTAGGGCTAGCGGGATCGGTGAGACCCAGTACTTC
CGIRASGIGETQYF
>TRBV7-6|TRBJ1-1|-|-
TGTGCCAGCAGCTTAGAGCAGGGGTCTTACACTGAAGCTTTCTTT
CASSLEQGSYTEAFF
>TRBV6-5|TRBJ2-7|TRBD1|few
TGTGCCAGCAGTCCCGGGACAGGCTCCTACGAGCAGTACTTC
CASSPGTGSYEQYF
>TRBV7-2|TRBJ2-7|-|few
TGTGCCAGCAGACCGACAGGGTCAGGGTGGGAGGTTGAGGAGCAGTACTTC
CASRPTGSGWEVEEQYF
>TRBV4-1|TRBJ2-1|TRBD1|few
TGCGCCAGCAGCCCGGGACAGGGGTACAATGAGCAGTTCTTC
CASSPGQGYNEQFF